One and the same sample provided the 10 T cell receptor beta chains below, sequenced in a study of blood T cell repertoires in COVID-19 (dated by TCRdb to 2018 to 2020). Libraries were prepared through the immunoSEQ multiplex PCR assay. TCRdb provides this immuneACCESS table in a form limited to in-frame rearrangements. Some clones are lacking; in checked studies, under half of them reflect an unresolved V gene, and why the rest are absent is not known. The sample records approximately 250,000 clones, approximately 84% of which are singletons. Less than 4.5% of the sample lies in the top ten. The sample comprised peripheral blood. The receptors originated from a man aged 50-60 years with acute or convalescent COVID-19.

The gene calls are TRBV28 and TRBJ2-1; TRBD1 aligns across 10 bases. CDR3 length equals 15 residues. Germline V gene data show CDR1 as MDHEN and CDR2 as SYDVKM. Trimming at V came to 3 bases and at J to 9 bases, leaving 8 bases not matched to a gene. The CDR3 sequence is CASSFRQGARGEQFF. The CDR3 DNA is TGTGCCAGCAGTTTCCGACAGGGGGCGAGAGGTGAGCAGTTCTTC.

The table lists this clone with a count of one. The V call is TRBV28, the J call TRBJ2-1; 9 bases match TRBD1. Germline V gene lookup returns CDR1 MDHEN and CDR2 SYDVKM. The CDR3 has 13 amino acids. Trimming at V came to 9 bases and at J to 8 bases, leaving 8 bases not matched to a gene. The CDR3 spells CASRRDRVDEQFF. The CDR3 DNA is TGTGCCAGTCGCCGGGACAGGGTAGATGAGCAGTTCTTC.

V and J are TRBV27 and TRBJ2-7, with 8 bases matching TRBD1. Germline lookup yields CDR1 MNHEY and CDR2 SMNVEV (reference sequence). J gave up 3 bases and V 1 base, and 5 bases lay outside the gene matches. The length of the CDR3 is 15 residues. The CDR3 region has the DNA TGTGCCAGCAGTTTATTAACAGGGGGTAACTACGAGCAGTACTTC. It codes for CASSLLTGGNYEQYF.

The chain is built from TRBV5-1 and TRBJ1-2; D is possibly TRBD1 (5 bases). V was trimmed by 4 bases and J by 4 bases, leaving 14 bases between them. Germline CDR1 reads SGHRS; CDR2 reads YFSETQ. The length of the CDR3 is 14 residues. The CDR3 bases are TGCGCCAGCAGCCGGCAGGGTGACGGCTATGGCTACACCTTC. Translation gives CASSRQGDGYGYTF.

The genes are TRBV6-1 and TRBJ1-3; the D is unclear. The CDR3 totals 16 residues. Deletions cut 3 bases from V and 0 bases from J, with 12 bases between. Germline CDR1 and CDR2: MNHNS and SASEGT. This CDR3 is CASSDAFSSSGNTIYF. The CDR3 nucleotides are TGTGCCAGCAGTGACGCCTTCAGTTCCTCTGGAAACACCATATATTTT.

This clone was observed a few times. CDR3 DNA: TGTGCTACTAAAGCCGGACAGGGCGACGGGGAGCTGTTTTTT. It encodes CATKAGQGDGELFF. The chain is built from TRBV12-5 and TRBJ2-2, with 8 nucleotides matching TRBD1. V trimming: 10 bases; J trimming: 7 bases; junction bases outside the gene matches: 11. This CDR3 has 14 residues. Germline-derived CDR1 and CDR2 are LGHNT and FRNRAP.

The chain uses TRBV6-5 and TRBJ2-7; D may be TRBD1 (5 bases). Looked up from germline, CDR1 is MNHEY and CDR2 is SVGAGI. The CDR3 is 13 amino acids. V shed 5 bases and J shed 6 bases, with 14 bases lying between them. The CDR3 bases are TGTGCCAGCAGTAAGACAGAGACGGGCGAGCAGTACTTC. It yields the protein CASSKTETGEQYF.

The CDR3 region has the DNA TGTGCCATCAGTACGACAGGGAGTGACACTGAAGCTTTCTTT. Its protein is CAISTTGSDTEAFF. The chain recombines TRBV10-3 with TRBJ1-1; 7 nucleotides line up with TRBD1. The trim removed 5 bases at V and 3 bases at J, leaving 6 bases unmatched. Looked up from germline, CDR1 is ENHRY and CDR2 is SYGVKD. This CDR3 is 14 amino acids long.

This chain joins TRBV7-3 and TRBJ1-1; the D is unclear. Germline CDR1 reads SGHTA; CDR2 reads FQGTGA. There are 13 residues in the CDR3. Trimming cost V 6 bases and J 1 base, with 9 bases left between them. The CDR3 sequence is CASSRRPNTEAFF. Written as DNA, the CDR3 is TGTGCCAGCAGTAGGAGACCGAACACTGAAGCTTTCTTT. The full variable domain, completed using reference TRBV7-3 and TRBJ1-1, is GAGVSQTPSNKVTEKGKYVELRCDPISGHTALYWYRQSLGQGPEFLIYFQGTGAADDSGLPNDRFFAVRPEGSVSTLKIQRTERGDSAVYLCASSRRPNTEAFFGQGTRLTVV.

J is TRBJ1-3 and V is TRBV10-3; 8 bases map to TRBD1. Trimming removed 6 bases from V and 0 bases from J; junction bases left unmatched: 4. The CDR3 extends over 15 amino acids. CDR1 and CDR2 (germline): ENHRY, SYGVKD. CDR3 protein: CAISRQGLSGNTIYF. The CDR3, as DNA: TGTGCCATCAGCCGACAGGGGCTCTCTGGAAACACCATATATTTT.